Listed below are T cell receptor beta chains from one sample, sequenced in a study of blood T cells in healthy people across ages. MiXCR, applied by TCRdb to the 5' RACE reads, yields one record per CDR3 protein. Found here are about 1.8 million distinct CDR3 sequences, around 48% of them singletons; the top ten hold 2% to 2.5%. The sequenced sample consisted of blood. These receptors all come from a woman aged 40-49 years in good health. Each CDR3 is given with its conserved first and last residue. The order of the fields is D gene, clone size, J gene, V gene, CDR3 protein, CDR3 DNA. The D gene is left open where the match is weak. Expanded clones are given a class, and other clones once, few, many or no size at all.

d_gene: TRBD1; abundance: NA; j_gene: TRBJ2-1; v_gene: TRBV2; CDR3aa: CARTPGTGDYNEQFF; CDR3nt: TGTGCCAGGACCCCCGGGACAGGAGACTACAATGAGCAGTTCTTC
d_gene: TRBD2; abundance: NA; j_gene: TRBJ2-3; v_gene: TRBV7-4; CDR3aa: CASSARTSGGQTDTQYF; CDR3nt: TGTGCCAGCAGTGCAAGGACTAGCGGGGGGCAAACAGATACGCAGTATTTT
d_gene: NA; abundance: few; j_gene: TRBJ2-7; v_gene: TRBV25-1; CDR3aa: CASRRDASYEQYF; CDR3nt: TGTGCCAGCAGAAGGGACGCTTCCTACGAGCAGTACTTC
d_gene: NA; abundance: NA; j_gene: TRBJ1-6; v_gene: TRBV7-2; CDR3aa: CASSLSPGNNSPLHF; CDR3nt: TGTGCCAGCAGCTTATCCCCAGGGAACAATTCACCCCTCCACTTT
d_gene: TRBD2; abundance: NA; j_gene: TRBJ2-1; v_gene: TRBV7-3; CDR3aa: CASSPGGNRFNEQFF; CDR3nt: TGTGCCAGCAGCCCGGGAGGGAATCGCTTCAATGAGCAGTTCTTC
d_gene: NA; abundance: few; j_gene: TRBJ1-2; v_gene: TRBV7-9; CDR3aa: CASSNSETYGYTF; CDR3nt: TGTGCCAGCAGCAACTCGGAAACCTATGGCTACACCTTC
d_gene: TRBD2; abundance: few; j_gene: TRBJ2-1; v_gene: TRBV7-2; CDR3aa: CASSLAPAGGDNEQFF; CDR3nt: TGTGCCAGCAGCTTAGCCCCGGCGGGGGGGGACAATGAGCAGTTCTTC
d_gene: NA; abundance: NA; j_gene: TRBJ2-5; v_gene: TRBV4-1; CDR3aa: CASSQESVGPTQYF; CDR3nt: TGCGCCAGCAGCCAAGAGTCCGTTGGGCCGACCCAGTACTTC
d_gene: NA; abundance: few; j_gene: TRBJ2-4; v_gene: TRBV28; CDR3aa: CASSLGAPSAKNIQYF; CDR3nt: TGTGCCAGCAGTTTAGGGGCTCCCTCGGCCAAAAACATTCAGTACTTC
d_gene: NA; abundance: NA; j_gene: TRBJ1-4; v_gene: TRBV20-1; CDR3aa: CSARDRDSGHANEKLFF; CDR3nt: TGCAGTGCTAGAGATCGAGACAGTGGCCACGCTAATGAAAAACTGTTTTTT
d_gene: TRBD1; abundance: NA; j_gene: TRBJ2-7; v_gene: TRBV15; CDR3aa: CATSKGQYNEQYF; CDR3nt: TGTGCCACCAGCAAGGGACAGTACAATGAGCAGTACTTC
d_gene: NA; abundance: NA; j_gene: TRBJ1-6; v_gene: TRBV20-1; CDR3aa: CSAISPNRNTNSPLHF; CDR3nt: TGCAGTGCTATAAGCCCAAACAGGAATACTAATTCACCCCTCCACTTT
d_gene: NA; abundance: NA; j_gene: TRBJ1-4; v_gene: TRBV29-1; CDR3aa: CSVDRSEKLFF; CDR3nt: TGCAGCGTTGACCGATCGGAAAAACTGTTTTTT
d_gene: TRBD1; abundance: NA; j_gene: TRBJ2-1; v_gene: TRBV24-1; CDR3aa: CATRGAGTGGENEQFF; CDR3nt: TGTGCCACCAGAGGAGCCGGGACAGGGGGTGAAAATGAGCAGTTCTTC
d_gene: NA; abundance: NA; j_gene: TRBJ2-1; v_gene: TRBV5-8; CDR3aa: CASSAKGEPRANEQFF; CDR3nt: TGTGCCAGCAGCGCCAAGGGGGAACCGCGGGCCAATGAGCAGTTCTTC
d_gene: NA; abundance: many; j_gene: TRBJ2-3; v_gene: TRBV29-1; CDR3aa: CSVEETRDTQYF; CDR3nt: TGCAGCGTTGAAGAGACCCGGGATACGCAGTATTTT